This record looks at one T cell receptor (beta chain) sequence and its context. The sample is drawn from a study of T cell responses to AZD1222 COVID-19 vaccine. Here immunoSEQ multiplex PCR was the method, and the copy in TCRdb shows in-frame clones only, minus some. The sample yields 100,000 or so clones, approximately 90% seen once. The CDR3 runs to 12 residues. Germline CDR1 reads MGHRA; CDR2 reads YSYEKL. V was clipped by 1 base and J by 10 bases, with 8 bases between them. The sequence derives from an adult in good health. V usage is TRBV4-1 and J usage is TRBJ2-1; D not certain. The sequencing used peripheral blood, collected on day 0 of AZD1222 vaccination. The CDR3 DNA reads as TGCGCCAGCAGCCAAGGAGTGGGAGAGCAGTTCTTC. It is translated as CASSQGVGEQFF.